The rows below give T cell receptor beta chains drawn from one sample of a study of blood T cell repertoires in COVID-19. Method: immunoSEQ multiplex PCR; TCRdb's copy keeps in-frame clones and lacks some. Of approximately 470,000 clones listed, roughly 90% were seen once; the top ten hold roughly 0.72%. Sequencing input: PBMCs or T cells enriched from blood (not recorded which). These receptors all come from a woman under 30 who had recovered from COVID-19. The CDR3 runs from the conserved cysteine through the conserved F or W. Each record gives: J gene, D gene, V gene, clone size, CDR3 protein, CDR3 DNA. A D gene is named only where the DNA matches it firmly. Where a row states a size, it is once, few, many or the class of an expanded clone; other rows omit it.

TRBJ2-7 | TRBD2 | TRBV9 | - | CASSARTSSNEQYF | TGTGCCAGCAGCGCCCGGACTAGCTCCAACGAGCAGTACTTC
TRBJ1-6 | - | TRBV11-2 | few | CASSPRPGGSSSYNSPLHF | TGTGCCAGCAGCCCCCGCCCTGGGGGCTCTAGCTCCTATAATTCACCCCTCCACTTT
TRBJ2-7 | TRBD2 | TRBV6-5 | few | CASSPGGEQYF | TGTGCCAGCAGCCCCGGGGGGGAGCAGTACTTC
TRBJ2-4 | TRBD2 | TRBV7-2 | - | CASSFYSGGAEDIQYF | TGTGCCAGCAGTTTTTACAGCGGGGGGGCCGAGGACATTCAGTACTTC
TRBJ1-4 | TRBD1 | TRBV30 | once | CAWSVQGWGNEKLFF | TGTGCCTGGAGTGTACAGGGGTGGGGTAATGAAAAACTGTTTTTT
TRBJ1-1 | - | TRBV18 | - | CASSPPPRENTEAFF | TGTGCCAGCTCACCCCCCCCCAGGGAAAATACTGAAGCTTTCTTT
TRBJ1-1 | TRBD1 | TRBV7-2 | few | CASSLRTGTSNTEAFF | TGTGCCAGCAGCCTCCGGACAGGGACGTCGAACACTGAAGCTTTCTTT
TRBJ2-3 | - | TRBV28 | once | CASSFRVLGTDTQYF | TGTGCCAGCAGTTTCAGGGTACTCGGCACAGATACGCAGTATTTT
TRBJ2-7 | TRBD1 | TRBV6-5 | - | CASSLSGQGPRKYF | TGTGCCAGCAGCCTCTCCGGACAGGGCCCCCGTAAGTACTTC
TRBJ1-3 | - | TRBV2 | - | CASSELGAGPLSGNTIYF | TGTGCCAGCAGTGAATTAGGGGCAGGGCCCCTCTCTGGAAACACCATATATTTT
TRBJ2-2 | TRBD2 | TRBV5-1 | few | CASSSLAGENTGELFF | TGCGCCAGCAGCTCCCTAGCGGGGGAGAACACCGGGGAGCTGTTTTTT
TRBJ2-3 | - | TRBV5-4 | few | CASTNFGGTDTQYF | TGTGCCAGCACCAATTTCGGAGGCACAGATACGCAGTATTTT